This T cell receptor (beta chain) was recovered during a study of identical twins. The germline V gene encodes CDR1 SQVTM and CDR2 ANQGSEA. Trimming took off 1 base at V and 1 base at J, with 17 bases between the two ends. This CDR3 contains 17 residues. Template switching added a universal primer site, and cDNA bore unique molecular identifiers. In TCRdb, the 5' RACE reads were re-called with MiXCR into one record per CDR3 protein. The table has approximately 550,000 distinct CDR3 sequences, 20% to 25% seen once. In this sample, this clonotype turned up a few times. Its antigen is not known. Study-level points and caveats: Fewer insertions were carried by abundant cord blood beta clonotypes, but none was seen in memory repertoires.

This sample also appeared in a second study, on yellow fever vaccine responses in identical twins.

Sequencing input: CD4+ T cells sorted from blood. The chain couples TRBV29-1 to TRBJ2-1; perhaps D is TRBD1 or TRBD2 (5 bases each). The clonotype was recovered from a woman under 30 in good health. This CDR3 reads CSVEGGTRGPSYNEQFF. The CDR3 nucleotides are TGCAGCGTTGAAGGGGGTACTCGGGGACCTTCCTACAATGAGCAGTTCTTC.